This TCR beta chain was retrieved from a study of blood T cell repertoires in COVID-19. Across the whole study: Spain, Italy and the United States supplied samples that represented acute and convalescent COVID-19. Sample material is recorded as cDNA or gDNA derived from T cells, B-cell-depleted T cells, or PBMCs.

The CDR3 runs to 13 residues. Germline V gene sequence: CDR1 KGHSH, CDR2 LQKENI. Trimming stripped 5 bases from V and 1 base from J, with 8 bases between. Original processing methods: Amplification with reference gene primers provided the estimates of nucleated cell counts. Here immunoSEQ multiplex PCR was the method, and the copy in TCRdb shows in-frame clones only, minus some. V and J calls plus clone size are reproduced from that table; the DNA served to infer D and trimming. This table has more than 65,000 clones, over 60% appearing once. The chain carries TRBV18 and TRBJ1-1; tentative D call: TRBD1 (5 bases). Sequences were obtained from peripheral blood. This clonotype was sampled from an elderly woman with active or convalescent COVID-19. The CDR3 spells CASSSDRNTEAFF. CDR3 coding DNA: TGTGCCAGCTCATCCGACAGGAACACTGAAGCTTTCTTT.